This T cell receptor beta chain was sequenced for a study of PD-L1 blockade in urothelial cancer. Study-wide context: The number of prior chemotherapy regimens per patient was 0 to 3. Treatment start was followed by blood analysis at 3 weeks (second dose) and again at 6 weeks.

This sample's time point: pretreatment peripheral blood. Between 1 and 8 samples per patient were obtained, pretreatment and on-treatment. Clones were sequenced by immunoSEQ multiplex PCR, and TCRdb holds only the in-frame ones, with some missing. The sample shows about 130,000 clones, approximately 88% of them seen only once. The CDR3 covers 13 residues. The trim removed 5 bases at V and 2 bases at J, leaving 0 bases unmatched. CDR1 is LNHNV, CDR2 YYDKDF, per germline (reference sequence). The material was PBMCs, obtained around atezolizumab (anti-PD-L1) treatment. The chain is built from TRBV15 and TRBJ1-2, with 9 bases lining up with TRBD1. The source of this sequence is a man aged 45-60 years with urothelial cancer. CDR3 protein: CATSGTGNYGYTF. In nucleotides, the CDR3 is TGTGCCACCAGCGGGACAGGGAACTATGGCTACACCTTC. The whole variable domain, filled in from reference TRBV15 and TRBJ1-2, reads DAMVIQNPRYQVTQFGKPVTLSCSQTLNHNVMYWYQQKSSQAPKLLFHYYDKDFNNEADTPDNFQSRRPNTSFCFLDIRSPGLGDTAMYLCATSGTGNYGYTFGSGTRLTVV.